Listed below are T cell receptor beta chains from one sample, sequenced in a study of blood T cell repertoires in COVID-19. Profiled with immunoSEQ multiplex PCR; TCRdb holds only in-frame clones, not every one. This table holds fewer than 300,000 clones, 65% to 90% found once. The sample comprised peripheral blood. The origin of the receptors is a man aged 50 to 60 with COVID-19, enrolled during active disease. Each CDR3 is given with its conserved first and last residue. The order of the fields is CDR3 protein, CDR3 DNA, V gene, D gene, J gene, clone size. The D gene is left open where the match is weak. Rows may omit the clone size; those that give it use once, few, many or a size class.

CDR3: CAISSDRGSNQPQHF
DNA: TGTGCCATCAGTTCGGACAGGGGTTCGAATCAGCCCCAGCATTTT
V: TRBV10-3
D: TRBD1
J: TRBJ1-5
size: NA

CDR3: CASSSGTSGRAREQFF
DNA: TGTGCCAGCAGCTCCGGGACTAGCGGGAGGGCCCGGGAGCAGTTCTTC
V: TRBV11-3
D: TRBD2
J: TRBJ2-1
size: NA

CDR3: CARSPSGNSPLHF
DNA: TGTGCCAGGTCACCAAGCGGGAATTCACCCCTCCACTTT
V: TRBV28
D: NA
J: TRBJ1-6
size: few

CDR3: CASSRMAGGVRPQHF
DNA: TGTGCCAGCAGCCGCATGGCAGGGGGCGTCAGGCCCCAGCATTTT
V: TRBV6-2/TRBV6-3
D: TRBD1
J: TRBJ1-5
size: NA

CDR3: CASSLGRSTDTQYF
DNA: TGTGCCAGCAGCTTAGGTCGGAGCACAGATACGCAGTATTTT
V: TRBV7-2
D: NA
J: TRBJ2-3
size: NA

CDR3: CASTPGTSDFTDTQYF
DNA: TGTGCCAGCACCCCCGGGACTAGCGACTTCACAGATACGCAGTATTTT
V: TRBV5-4
D: TRBD2
J: TRBJ2-3
size: NA

CDR3: CASSQPTGGHSPLHF
DNA: TGTGCCAGCAGCCAACCGACAGGGGGCCATTCACCCCTCCACTTT
V: TRBV3-1/TRBV3-2
D: TRBD1
J: TRBJ1-6
size: few

CDR3: CASSPRWTGGYNEQFF
DNA: TGTGCCAGCTCACCACGTTGGACAGGGGGCTACAATGAGCAGTTCTTC
V: TRBV18
D: TRBD1
J: TRBJ2-1
size: NA

CDR3: CASSKGQTYEQYF
DNA: TGCGCCAGCAGCAAGGGACAGACCTACGAGCAGTACTTC
V: TRBV5-1
D: TRBD1
J: TRBJ2-7
size: NA

CDR3: CASSQTGDEQFF
DNA: TGTGCCAGCAGCCAAACGGGAGATGAGCAGTTCTTC
V: TRBV4-2
D: NA
J: TRBJ2-1
size: few

CDR3: CASSEYTRGARYEKLFF
DNA: TGTGCCAGCAGTGAATATACACGTGGGGCGAGGTATGAAAAACTGTTTTTT
V: TRBV25-1
D: NA
J: TRBJ1-4
size: NA

CDR3: CASSRRQGDTEAFF
DNA: TGTGCCAGTAGTAGAAGACAGGGGGACACTGAAGCTTTCTTT
V: TRBV19
D: TRBD1
J: TRBJ1-1
size: NA

CDR3: CASSADRASYEQYF
DNA: TGTGCCAGCAGCGCCGACAGGGCGTCCTACGAGCAGTACTTC
V: TRBV7-2
D: TRBD1
J: TRBJ2-7
size: NA

CDR3: CASSAAGGTEAFF
DNA: TGTGCCAGCAGTGCGGCAGGGGGGACTGAAGCTTTCTTT
V: TRBV6-4
D: TRBD1
J: TRBJ1-1
size: NA

CDR3: CASSLEFDSLYSNQPQHF
DNA: TGTGCCAGCAGCTTAGAATTCGACAGCCTTTATAGCAATCAGCCCCAGCATTTT
V: TRBV7-8
D: NA
J: TRBJ1-5
size: NA

CDR3: CASSIRLAGRTDTQYF
DNA: TGTGCCAGCAGCATCCGACTAGCGGGGCGCACAGATACGCAGTATTTT
V: TRBV11-2
D: TRBD2
J: TRBJ2-3
size: NA

CDR3: CASRSDRSLANYGYTF
DNA: TGTGCCAGCAGATCCGATCGTAGTCTAGCTAACTATGGCTACACCTTC
V: TRBV6-6
D: NA
J: TRBJ1-2
size: NA

CDR3: CAISESTPRDTQYF
DNA: TGTGCCATCAGTGAGTCGACCCCGCGGGATACGCAGTATTTT
V: TRBV10-3
D: NA
J: TRBJ2-3
size: NA

CDR3: CASSLDRVGLGTEAFF
DNA: TGTGCCAGCAGCTTAGACAGGGTCGGTTTAGGCACTGAAGCTTTCTTT
V: TRBV7-2
D: NA
J: TRBJ1-1
size: NA

CDR3: CASETGGISYNEQFF
DNA: TGTGCCAGTGAGACAGGGGGTATTTCCTACAATGAGCAGTTCTTC
V: TRBV19
D: TRBD1
J: TRBJ2-1
size: NA

CDR3: CASSLTSGGEQFF
DNA: TGTGCCAGCAGCTTAACTAGCGGGGGGGAGCAGTTCTTC
V: TRBV7-3
D: TRBD2
J: TRBJ2-1
size: NA

CDR3: CASSLIFFSPKDRSGTSLEETQYF
DNA: TGTGCCAGCAGCTTAATCTTTTTCTCCCCCAAGGACAGATCCGGGACTAGCTTAGAAGAGACCCAGTACTTC
V: TRBV7-3
D: TRBD2
J: TRBJ2-5
size: NA

CDR3: CASSMLTGEDEQYF
DNA: TGCGCCAGCAGCATGCTGACAGGGGAGGACGAGCAGTACTTC
V: TRBV5-1
D: TRBD1
J: TRBJ2-7
size: NA

CDR3: CASSTGTGDYNEQFF
DNA: TGTGCCAGCAGCACCGGGACAGGCGACTACAATGAGCAGTTCTTC
V: TRBV5-4
D: TRBD1
J: TRBJ2-1
size: NA

CDR3: CAWKRSEYGYTF
DNA: TGTGCCTGGAAGAGGTCAGAGTATGGCTACACCTTC
V: TRBV30
D: NA
J: TRBJ1-2
size: NA

CDR3: CASSLRAGGWAFF
DNA: TGTGCCAGCAGTTTACGGGCAGGGGGGTGGGCTTTCTTT
V: TRBV27
D: TRBD1
J: TRBJ1-1
size: NA

CDR3: CASSFMGGGTDTQYF
DNA: TGTGCCAGCAGCTTCATGGGAGGGGGCACAGATACGCAGTATTTT
V: TRBV27
D: TRBD2
J: TRBJ2-3
size: NA

CDR3: CASSSIIYRSSYGYTF
DNA: TGTGCCAGCAGCTCGATTATTTACAGAAGCTCCTATGGCTACACCTTC
V: TRBV5-4
D: NA
J: TRBJ1-2
size: NA

CDR3: CAWAIIIGGKNIQYF
DNA: TGTGCCTGGGCTATCATTATCGGGGGAAAAAACATTCAGTACTTC
V: TRBV30
D: NA
J: TRBJ2-4
size: NA

CDR3: CASSSTAAPPGYNEQFF
DNA: TGTGCCAGCAGTTCTACAGCGGCACCCCCTGGTTACAATGAGCAGTTCTTC
V: TRBV4-2
D: NA
J: TRBJ2-1
size: NA

CDR3: CAISERRGQETQYF
DNA: TGTGCCATCAGTGAGAGAAGGGGGCAAGAGACCCAGTACTTC
V: TRBV10-3
D: NA
J: TRBJ2-5
size: NA

CDR3: CASSRTANTNYGYTF
DNA: TGTGCCAGCAGCAGGACAGCCAATACTAACTATGGCTACACCTTC
V: TRBV6-5
D: NA
J: TRBJ1-2
size: NA

CDR3: CASSLALATETQYF
DNA: TGCGCCAGCAGCTTGGCCCTAGCGACAGAGACCCAGTACTTC
V: TRBV5-1
D: NA
J: TRBJ2-5
size: NA

CDR3: CASGHSTGGHGYTF
DNA: TGTGCTAGTGGTCACTCCACAGGGGGGCATGGCTACACCTTC
V: TRBV12-5
D: TRBD1
J: TRBJ1-2
size: NA

CDR3: CASSYGQGSEKLFF
DNA: TGTGCCAGCAGTTACGGACAGGGGAGTGAAAAACTGTTTTTT
V: TRBV6-5
D: TRBD1
J: TRBJ1-4
size: NA

CDR3: CASRPGGTANYGYTF
DNA: TGTGCCAGCAGGCCCGGGGGAACCGCTAACTATGGCTACACCTTC
V: TRBV28
D: NA
J: TRBJ1-2
size: NA

CDR3: CASSSGQGGTEAFF
DNA: TGTGCCAGCAGTTCGGGACAGGGAGGTACTGAAGCTTTCTTT
V: TRBV28
D: TRBD1
J: TRBJ1-1
size: NA

CDR3: CASSVRLLAGGNNEQFF
DNA: TGTGCCAGCAGTGTCCGCCTGCTAGCGGGAGGAAACAATGAGCAGTTCTTC
V: TRBV2
D: TRBD2
J: TRBJ2-1
size: NA

CDR3: CASSLRKGRTGELFF
DNA: TGTGCCAGCAGTTTGAGGAAGGGGAGGACCGGGGAGCTGTTTTTT
V: TRBV27
D: NA
J: TRBJ2-2
size: NA

CDR3: CASTDRGNYGYTF
DNA: TGTGCCAGCACGGACAGGGGCAACTATGGCTACACCTTC
V: TRBV28
D: TRBD1
J: TRBJ1-2
size: NA

CDR3: CATAGAGVNEQFF
DNA: TGTGCCACCGCGGGGGCGGGAGTGAATGAGCAGTTCTTC
V: TRBV24-1
D: NA
J: TRBJ2-1
size: NA

CDR3: CASSPGSEGELFF
DNA: TGTGCCAGCTCACCCGGGAGCGAGGGCGAGCTGTTTTTT
V: TRBV18
D: NA
J: TRBJ2-2
size: NA

CDR3: CAISESFQGTQPQHF
DNA: TGTGCCATCAGTGAGTCGTTTCAGGGAACTCAGCCCCAGCATTTT
V: TRBV10-3
D: NA
J: TRBJ1-5
size: NA

CDR3: CASSQAGLPNYGYTF
DNA: TGTGCCAGCAGCCAAGCAGGCCTTCCTAACTATGGCTACACCTTC
V: TRBV3-1/TRBV3-2
D: NA
J: TRBJ1-2
size: NA

CDR3: CASSPRGGDVDEQYF
DNA: TGTGCCAGCAGCCCCCGGGGAGGGGACGTGGACGAGCAGTACTTC
V: TRBV7-9
D: TRBD2
J: TRBJ2-7
size: NA

CDR3: CASSLEQGYGYTF
DNA: TGTGCCAGCAGCTTAGAACAGGGTTATGGCTACACCTTC
V: TRBV7-2
D: NA
J: TRBJ1-2
size: NA

CDR3: CATSEPDTPGVETQYF
DNA: TGTGCCACCAGTGAACCGGACACCCCAGGGGTGGAGACCCAGTACTTC
V: TRBV24-1
D: NA
J: TRBJ2-5
size: NA

CDR3: CSVTAGDNGLHF
DNA: TGCAGCGTCACCGCCGGCGATAACGGGCTCCACTTT
V: TRBV29-1
D: NA
J: TRBJ1-6
size: NA

CDR3: CASSLGASEGKTF
DNA: TGTGCCAGCAGCTTAGGGGCTTCGGAAGGAAAAACCTTC
V: TRBV7-2
D: NA
J: TRBJ1-2
size: many

CDR3: CASSKTGVETQYF
DNA: TGTGCCAGCAGCAAAACAGGGGTAGAGACCCAGTACTTC
V: TRBV28
D: TRBD1
J: TRBJ2-5
size: NA

CDR3: CASSPPGIQSDYGYTF
DNA: TGTGCCAGCAGCCCCCCAGGGATACAGAGCGACTATGGCTACACCTTC
V: TRBV28
D: NA
J: TRBJ1-2
size: NA

CDR3: CASSFGTSGAHHTQYF
DNA: TGTGCCAGCAGCTTCGGGACTAGCGGGGCCCATCATACGCAGTATTTT
V: TRBV7-3
D: TRBD2
J: TRBJ2-3
size: NA

CDR3: CASSLLAGGTGELFF
DNA: TGTGCCAGCAGCCTCCTAGCGGGGGGGACCGGGGAGCTGTTTTTT
V: TRBV28
D: TRBD2
J: TRBJ2-2
size: NA

CDR3: CASREVTGHPSPQYF
DNA: TGTGCCAGCAGGGAGGTGACGGGACACCCTTCCCCACAGTACTTC
V: TRBV5-5
D: NA
J: TRBJ2-7
size: NA

CDR3: CASINPGQGADEQYF
DNA: TGTGCCAGCATTAACCCGGGACAGGGGGCAGACGAGCAGTACTTC
V: TRBV28
D: TRBD1
J: TRBJ2-7
size: NA

CDR3: CASSEGATNEKLFF
DNA: TGTGCCAGCAGTGAAGGAGCAACTAATGAAAAACTGTTTTTT
V: TRBV6-1
D: NA
J: TRBJ1-4
size: NA

CDR3: CATSSRDSNYNEQFF
DNA: TGTGCCACCAGCAGTCGGGACTCTAACTACAATGAGCAGTTCTTC
V: TRBV15
D: NA
J: TRBJ2-1
size: NA

CDR3: CATQGGVQNTEAFF
DNA: TGTGCCACCCAGGGGGGAGTTCAAAACACTGAAGCTTTCTTT
V: TRBV10-3
D: TRBD1
J: TRBJ1-1
size: NA

CDR3: CASSRDSYSNQPQHF
DNA: TGTGCCAGCAGCCGGGACAGTTATAGCAATCAGCCCCAGCATTTT
V: TRBV27
D: TRBD1
J: TRBJ1-5
size: NA

CDR3: CASSLGSSGEQETQYF
DNA: TGTGCCAGCAGCTTAGGATCTAGCGGGGAGCAAGAGACCCAGTACTTC
V: TRBV7-2
D: TRBD2
J: TRBJ2-5
size: NA